This paragraph covers one T cell receptor beta chain sequence. The data were taken from a study of blood T cell repertoires in COVID-19. Study overall: Sites across the United States, Italy and Spain contributed samples from acute and convalescent COVID-19. The analysed material was cDNA or gDNA that came from T cells, B-cell-depleted T cells, or PBMCs.

Germline V gene lookup returns CDR1 MNHEY and CDR2 SVGAGI. V lost 0 bases, J lost 1 base, and 1 base stayed unmatched. The CDR3 length is 16 residues. Original methodology: The authors estimated nucleated cell counts from reference gene primer amplification. The assay was immunoSEQ multiplex PCR, and TCRdb's table has in-frame clones only and misses some. That table gives V, J and clone size, and the DNA gave D and trimming. This sample carries about 30,000 clones, around 90% of them seen once, and the ten largest clones take about 12%. Sequences were obtained from peripheral blood. This chain uses TRBV6-5 with TRBJ2-3; TRBD2 aligns across 10 bases. The clonotype originates from a human donor in a cohort sampled during active COVID-19. The donor label of this sample is uncertain. This chain's CDR3 is CASSYSGLAGTDTQYF. CDR3 nucleotides: TGTGCCAGCAGTTACTCCGGACTAGCGGGCACAGATACGCAGTATTTT.